Listed below are T cell receptor beta chains from one sample, sequenced in a study of regulatory T cells in long-lasting Graves disease. TCRdb recomputed calls from the multiplex PCR reads with MiXCR, one row per CDR3 protein. Seen here are hundreds of thousands of distinct CDR3 sequences, 16% observed once, and the top ten hold 15% to 20%. These data also featured in a second study, about T cells in Graves' hyperthyroidism and ophthalmopathy.

The sample consisted of peripheral blood mononuclear cells (PBMCs), taken at new diagnosis, from a patient treated with antithyroid drugs. Receptors were obtained from a woman younger than 45 with Graves disease. CDR3s include the opening cysteine and the closing phenylalanine or tryptophan. D genes are given only for firm matches. A clone size is listed for some rows: how often the clone was seen (once, few, many), or a class if it is expanded.

V gene: TRBV28; D gene: .; clone size: many; J gene: TRBJ1-5; CDR3 length: 13; CDR3 protein: CASKKENNQPQHF; CDR3 DNA: TGTGCCAGCAAAAAGGAAAACAATCAGCCCCAGCATTTT
V gene: TRBV18; D gene: .; clone size: .; J gene: TRBJ2-2; CDR3 length: 14; CDR3 protein: CASSEGANTGELFF; CDR3 DNA: TGTGCCAGCTCGGAAGGGGCAAACACCGGGGAGCTGTTTTTT
V gene: TRBV5-1; D gene: TRBD1; clone size: .; J gene: TRBJ1-6; CDR3 length: 15; CDR3 protein: CASSLDRGVGSPLHF; CDR3 DNA: TGCGCCAGCAGCTTGGACAGGGGAGTAGGTTCACCCCTCCACTTT
V gene: TRBV6-2/TRBV6-3; D gene: TRBD1; clone size: few; J gene: TRBJ1-6; CDR3 length: 15; CDR3 protein: CASSYLDRANSPLHF; CDR3 DNA: TGTGCCAGCAGTTATCTAGACAGGGCTAATTCACCCCTCCACTTT
V gene: TRBV4-2; D gene: TRBD1; clone size: .; J gene: TRBJ1-5; CDR3 length: 16; CDR3 protein: CASSQTGVNGNQPQHF; CDR3 DNA: TGTGCCAGCAGCCAGACAGGGGTAAATGGCAATCAGCCCCAGCATTTT
V gene: TRBV19; D gene: TRBD1; clone size: few; J gene: TRBJ2-5; CDR3 length: 16; CDR3 protein: CASSSWTGRSAETQYF; CDR3 DNA: TGTGCCAGTAGTTCTTGGACAGGGAGGTCGGCAGAGACCCAGTACTTC
V gene: TRBV10-3; D gene: TRBD2; clone size: .; J gene: TRBJ2-3; CDR3 length: 16; CDR3 protein: CATSARTSGVTDTQYF; CDR3 DNA: TGTGCCACCAGCGCCCGGACTAGCGGGGTCACAGATACGCAGTATTTT
V gene: TRBV28; D gene: .; clone size: many; J gene: TRBJ1-1; CDR3 length: 14; CDR3 protein: CASSQLHANTEAFF; CDR3 DNA: TGTGCCAGCAGCCAACTGCACGCAAACACTGAAGCTTTCTTT
V gene: TRBV28; D gene: TRBD1; clone size: few; J gene: TRBJ2-7; CDR3 length: 14; CDR3 protein: CASRTPGQSRRQYF; CDR3 DNA: TGTGCCAGCAGAACTCCGGGACAGTCGCGACGGCAGTACTTC
V gene: TRBV28; D gene: .; clone size: many; J gene: TRBJ2-3; CDR3 length: 16; CDR3 protein: CASSIRGTYNTDTQYF; CDR3 DNA: TGTGCCAGCAGCATTCGGGGGACATATAACACAGATACGCAGTATTTT
V gene: TRBV30; D gene: .; clone size: many; J gene: TRBJ1-5; CDR3 length: 16; CDR3 protein: CAWSLMGVGSNQPQHF; CDR3 DNA: TGTGCCTGGAGTCTGATGGGGGTTGGGAGCAATCAGCCCCAGCATTTT
V gene: TRBV5-1; D gene: .; clone size: .; J gene: TRBJ2-1; CDR3 length: 13; CDR3 protein: CASSSAAGLVRFF; CDR3 DNA: TGCGCCAGCAGCTCCGCCGCAGGTCTCGTACGGTTCTTC
V gene: TRBV15; D gene: TRBD1; clone size: .; J gene: TRBJ2-3; CDR3 length: 16; CDR3 protein: CATSRDPTGGPDTQYF; CDR3 DNA: TGTGCCACCAGCAGAGATCCGACAGGGGGCCCAGATACGCAGTATTTT
V gene: TRBV27; D gene: .; clone size: .; J gene: TRBJ2-3; CDR3 length: 21; CDR3 protein: CASSLSRVGQPSKTSTDTQYF; CDR3 DNA: TGTGCCAGCAGTTTATCACGTGTGGGGCAGCCGAGCAAGACTAGCACAGATACGCAGTATTTT
V gene: TRBV2; D gene: TRBD1; clone size: many; J gene: TRBJ2-1; CDR3 length: 14; CDR3 protein: CASSGGQVYNEQFF; CDR3 DNA: TGTGCCAGCAGTGGGGGACAGGTCTACAATGAGCAGTTCTTC
V gene: TRBV28; D gene: TRBD1; clone size: .; J gene: TRBJ1-2; CDR3 length: 14; CDR3 protein: CASRLQGVGYGYTF; CDR3 DNA: TGTGCCAGCAGGCTACAGGGGGTTGGCTATGGCTACACCTTC
V gene: TRBV3-1; D gene: .; clone size: few; J gene: TRBJ1-4; CDR3 length: 16; CDR3 protein: CASSQGMLATNEKLFF; CDR3 DNA: TGTGCCAGCAGCCAAGGGATGTTAGCAACTAATGAAAAACTGTTTTTT
V gene: TRBV28; D gene: TRBD1; clone size: many; J gene: TRBJ1-5; CDR3 length: 13; CDR3 protein: CASRTGGVQPQHF; CDR3 DNA: TGTGCCAGCAGGACAGGGGGCGTCCAGCCCCAGCATTTT
V gene: TRBV7-2; D gene: TRBD1; clone size: .; J gene: TRBJ1-2; CDR3 length: 14; CDR3 protein: CASSLEPGGLGYTF; CDR3 DNA: TGTGCCAGCAGCTTAGAGCCAGGGGGCTTGGGCTACACCTTC
V gene: TRBV29-1; D gene: .; clone size: .; J gene: TRBJ1-1; CDR3 length: 13; CDR3 protein: CSVGSLSNTEAFF; CDR3 DNA: TGCAGCGTTGGGTCGCTATCAAACACTGAAGCTTTCTTT
V gene: TRBV19; D gene: .; clone size: .; J gene: TRBJ1-1; CDR3 length: 14; CDR3 protein: CATKRDRKNTEAFF; CDR3 DNA: TGTGCCACAAAAAGGGATAGAAAGAACACTGAAGCTTTCTTT
V gene: TRBV11-2; D gene: TRBD1; clone size: many; J gene: TRBJ2-3; CDR3 length: 17; CDR3 protein: CASSLFGGTGYTDTQYF; CDR3 DNA: TGTGCCAGCAGCTTATTCGGGGGGACAGGGTACACAGATACGCAGTATTTT
V gene: TRBV3-1; D gene: .; clone size: .; J gene: TRBJ2-1; CDR3 length: 15; CDR3 protein: CASSQGPGAYNEQFF; CDR3 DNA: TGTGCCAGCAGCCAAGGTCCGGGGGCATACAATGAGCAGTTCTTC
V gene: TRBV29-1; D gene: TRBD1; clone size: .; J gene: TRBJ2-3; CDR3 length: 13; CDR3 protein: CSVRTGGGDTQYF; CDR3 DNA: TGCAGCGTCAGGACAGGGGGTGGAGATACGCAGTATTTT
V gene: TRBV5-4; D gene: TRBD1; clone size: .; J gene: TRBJ1-2; CDR3 length: 14; CDR3 protein: CASSDYRGASGYTF; CDR3 DNA: TGTGCCAGCAGCGACTACAGGGGGGCTAGTGGCTACACCTTC
V gene: TRBV20-1; D gene: .; clone size: few; J gene: TRBJ2-3; CDR3 length: 11; CDR3 protein: CSAPGSDTQYF; CDR3 DNA: TGCAGTGCTCCGGGGTCAGATACGCAGTATTTT
V gene: TRBV7-9; D gene: .; clone size: few; J gene: TRBJ2-5; CDR3 length: 13; CDR3 protein: CASSTSGWETQYF; CDR3 DNA: TGTGCCAGCAGCACCTCGGGGTGGGAGACCCAGTACTTC
V gene: TRBV28; D gene: .; clone size: many; J gene: TRBJ1-1; CDR3 length: 18; CDR3 protein: CASSLSSVWDRRNTEAFF; CDR3 DNA: TGTGCCAGCAGTTTATCGTCGGTTTGGGACCGGAGAAACACTGAAGCTTTCTTT
V gene: TRBV18; D gene: TRBD1; clone size: .; J gene: TRBJ2-1; CDR3 length: 13; CDR3 protein: CASSPQNDREQFF; CDR3 DNA: TGTGCCAGCTCACCTCAAAATGACAGGGAACAGTTCTTC
V gene: TRBV29-1; D gene: TRBD2; clone size: many; J gene: TRBJ2-1; CDR3 length: 14; CDR3 protein: CSVVSGRSDNEQFF; CDR3 DNA: TGCAGCGTTGTCAGCGGGAGGTCAGACAATGAGCAGTTCTTC
V gene: TRBV28; D gene: .; clone size: .; J gene: TRBJ1-5; CDR3 length: 12; CDR3 protein: CASAPSNQPQHF; CDR3 DNA: TGTGCCAGCGCGCCCAGCAATCAGCCCCAGCATTTT